Listed here are 20 T cell receptor beta chains from one sample, sequenced in a study of graft-versus-host responses after intestinal transplantation (TCRdb year 2021). Taken with the paper, the label for time point translates to: cells obtained before transplantation from donor or recipient. To prepare the library, the immunoSEQ multiplex PCR assay was applied. Imported from immuneACCESS, the table was reduced by TCRdb to in-frame sequences with V and J called. These copies leave out some clones; in studies compared against another copy, an unresolved V gene accounts for under half, and the cause of the remainder is not known. Within this sample are fewer than 95,000 clones, with 85% to 95% of them counted one time only. The ten biggest clones cover around 0.38% of the sample. Their recognized antigens are unknown. The specimen was unstimulated CD8+ T cells sorted from spleen or lymph node cells, collected before transplant. These receptors were obtained from a human donor who was the organ donor for an intestinal transplant.

This chain's CDR3 is CASSLNSGGTQETQYF. CDR3 coding DNA: TGTGCCAGCAGTTTGAATAGCGGGGGGACTCAAGAGACCCAGTACTTC. The chain uses TRBV27 and TRBJ2-5, with 10 positions matching TRBD2. Per germline, CDR1 MNHEY and CDR2 SMNVEV (reference sequence). V lost 3 bases and J lost 2; bases outside the gene matches: 6. The CDR3 totals 16 residues.

The rearrangement links TRBV25-1 to TRBJ2-7; D remains ambiguous. Between the trimmed V and J ends, which lost 3 bases and 9 bases, there was a span of 12 bases. Looked up from germline, CDR1 is MGHDK and CDR2 is SYGVNS. The CDR3 has 12 residues. The CDR3 loop is CASSDQRVVQYF. The CDR3 DNA is TGTGCCAGCAGTGACCAACGGGTGGTGCAGTACTTC.

This chain connects TRBV27 to TRBJ2-2; 8 bases are shared with TRBD1. CDR3 length equals 14 residues. Germline V CDR1 and CDR2: MNHEY, SMNVEV (reference sequence). Trimming cost V 7 bases and J 4 bases; bases outside gene matches: 5. The CDR3 loop reads CASNFRGPTGELFF. As DNA, the CDR3 is TGTGCCAGCAACTTCAGGGGGCCCACCGGGGAGCTGTTTTTT.

A single count supports this clone. The chain uses TRBV28 and TRBJ1-5; 7 positions match TRBD1. The CDR3 runs to 14 residues. Per the germline V gene, CDR1 is MDHEN and CDR2 is SYDVKM. V gave up 4 bases and J gave up 5 bases; unmatched junction bases: 5. DNA for the CDR3: TGTGCCAGCAGTTCCGACAGGGATGATCAGCCCCAGCATTTT. This codes for CASSSDRDDQPQHF.

The rearrangement links TRBV4-1 to TRBJ2-1; D is undetermined. In germline, CDR1 is MGHRA, CDR2 YSYEKL. The CDR3 spans 16 residues. Deletions cut 1 base from V and 8 bases from J, with 18 bases between. The DNA of the CDR3 is TGCGCCAGCAGCCAAGTAGTACTCTCTGTGCGCGATGAGCAGTTCTTC. It is translated as CASSQVVLSVRDEQFF.

The chain has TRBV7-2 and TRBJ1-4; D is ambiguous. The V and J ends lost 0 bases and 10 bases respectively, with 9 bases between them. The CDR3 sequence is 13 residues long. Germline V lookup: CDR1 SGHTA, CDR2 FQGNSA. The CDR3, as DNA: TGTGCCAGCAGCTTAGCCGGGGATCTAAAACTGTTTTTT. Its translation: CASSLAGDLKLFF. Drawing the rest from reference TRBV7-2 and TRBJ1-4, the complete variable domain is GAGVSQSPSNKVTEKGKDVELRCDPISGHTALYWYRQSLGQGLEFLIYFQGNSAPDKSGLPSDRFSAERTGGSVSTLTIQRTQQEDSAVYLCASSLAGDLKLFFGSGTQLSVL.

This clone was counted once. The chain combines TRBV12-5 with TRBJ2-2, with TRBD2 matching over 12 bases. The V and J ends lost 3 bases and 0 bases, in that order; junction bases with no gene match: 11. This CDR3 is built from 20 residues. CDR1 LGHNT and CDR2 FRNRAP come from the germline V gene. The CDR3 sequence: CASGFESSGLAGPNTGELFF. CDR3 DNA: TGTGCTAGTGGTTTCGAGAGCTCGGGACTAGCGGGCCCGAACACCGGGGAGCTGTTTTTT. The whole variable domain, remainder taken from reference TRBV12-5 and TRBJ2-2, is DARVTQTPRHKVTEMGQEVTMRCQPILGHNTVFWYRQTMMQGLELLAYFRNRAPLDDSGMPKDRFSAEMPDATLATLKIQPSEPRDSAVYFCASGFESSGLAGPNTGELFFGEGSRLTVL.

The gene calls are TRBV27 and TRBJ2-1, with D possibly TRBD1 on 7 matching bases. The CDR3 is 13 residues long. V dropped 8 bases and J dropped 9 bases, with 17 bases sitting between them. Germline V lookup: CDR1 MNHEY, CDR2 SMNVEV (reference sequence). This CDR3 is CASSAGGFGEQFF. The CDR3 DNA is TGTGCCAGCTCGGCAGGGGGGTTTGGTGAGCAGTTCTTC.

This chain links TRBV27 with TRBJ2-3; TRBD2 matches at 9 bases. Germline V lookup: CDR1 MNHEY, CDR2 SMNVEV (reference sequence). The CDR3 contains 16 residues. Unmatched junction bases numbered 7, after V lost 2 bases and J lost 4 bases. CDR3 sequence: CASSLRSLAGPDTQYF. The CDR3 DNA is TGTGCCAGCAGTTTACGGTCCCTAGCGGGGCCAGATACGCAGTATTTT.

This clone has a single count. The J gene is TRBJ2-2, the V gene TRBV4-3; 8 nucleotides agree with TRBD1. Trimming cost V 1 base and J 6 bases; bases outside gene matches: 7. The CDR3 runs 16 residues. The germline CDR1 and CDR2 sequences are LGHNA and YSLEER. In DNA, the CDR3 is TGCGCCAGCAGCCAAGCTATCTCAGGGGGCTCCGGGGAGCTGTTTTTT. This encodes CASSQAISGGSGELFF.

This clone was detected only a few times. This sequence joins TRBV4-1 and TRBJ1-1; TRBD1 aligns across 8 bases. The germline gives CDR1 MGHRA, CDR2 YSYEKL. V was pared by 2 bases and J by 4 bases, with 3 bases of the junction left unmatched. This CDR3 comprises 14 residues. The CDR3 DNA reads as TGCGCCAGCAGCCAATACAGGGGGGTCACTGAAGCTTTCTTT. Encoded protein: CASSQYRGVTEAFF.

The V and J genes are TRBV6-1 and TRBJ1-5; D perhaps matches TRBD1 (6 bases). Deletions cut 8 bases from V and 4 bases from J, with 15 bases between. The CDR3 has 14 amino acids. Germline loops: CDR1 MNHNS, CDR2 SASEGT. CDR3 sequence (DNA): TGTGCCAGCGACCGTGCAGGGGCAAATCAGCCCCAGCATTTT. It translates to CASDRAGANQPQHF.

The rearrangement links TRBV19 to TRBJ1-5, with a tentative D call TRBD1 (5 bases). The V gene lost 3 bases and the J gene lost 5 bases, with 8 bases spanning the gap. Germline V lookup: CDR1 LNHDA, CDR2 SQIVND (reference sequence). The CDR3 extends over 13 amino acids. The CDR3 protein is CASSMGGHQPQHF. CDR3 in DNA: TGTGCCAGTAGTATGGGGGGTCATCAGCCCCAGCATTTT.

The V gene is TRBV27, the J gene TRBJ1-2; D possibly corresponds to TRBD1 (5 bases). Germline V gives CDR1 MNHEY, CDR2 SMNVEV (reference sequence). Trimming stripped 4 bases from V and 6 bases from J, with 9 bases between. There are 12 residues in the CDR3. CDR3 in amino acids: CASSSSGDGYTF. CDR3 coding DNA: TGTGCCAGCAGTTCCTCGGGGGATGGCTACACCTTC.

The rearrangement links TRBV9 to TRBJ1-4; weak D call: TRBD1 (5 bases). CDR3 size: 13 residues. V gave up 8 bases and J gave up 8 bases, with 16 bases separating them. Germline CDR1 SGDLS, CDR2 YYNGEE. CDR3 coding DNA: TGTGCCAGTTTAGGGGTCGACGAGGAAAAACTGTTTTTT. It specifies CASLGVDEEKLFF.

V gene TRBV19 combines with J gene TRBJ1-2; weak D call: TRBD1 (5 bases). CDR1 LNHDA and CDR2 SQIVND come from the germline V gene (reference sequence). V lost 3 bases and J 8 bases, leaving 28 bases between the germline ends. This CDR3 spans 18 amino acids. CDR3 nucleotides: TGTGCCAGTAGTATTCTTGGGACCTTCTCCCGGAGGGGAGGCGGCTACACCTTC. Translation: CASSILGTFSRRGGGYTF. The complete variable domain, with remaining parts taken from reference TRBV19 and TRBJ1-2, reads DGGITQSPKYLFRKEGQNVTLSCEQNLNHDAMYWYRQDPGQGLRLIYYSQIVNDFQKGDIAEGYSVSREKKESFPLTVTSAQKNPTAFYLCASSILGTFSRRGGGYTFGSGTRLTVV.

The rearrangement joins TRBV4-3 to TRBJ2-7, with D hard to call. The length of the CDR3 is 15 residues. Germline-derived CDR1 and CDR2 are LGHNA and YSLEER. V was trimmed by 0 bases and J by 2 bases, leaving 11 bases between them. The CDR3 region is CASSQEARITYEQYF. The CDR3 DNA sequence: TGCGCCAGCAGCCAAGAAGCCAGGATTACCTACGAGCAGTACTTC.

The chain uses TRBV19 and TRBJ2-3; D uncertain. The CDR3 is 13 amino acids. Trimming took off 5 bases at V and 0 bases at J, with 6 bases between the two ends. CDR1 is LNHDA and CDR2 is SQIVND in the germline V gene (reference sequence). The CDR3 here is CASSPVSTDTQYF. As DNA, the CDR3 is TGTGCCAGTAGTCCGGTTAGCACAGATACGCAGTATTTT.

The rearrangement uses TRBV9 and TRBJ2-7; 8 positions match TRBD2. With V trimmed by 3 bases and J by 1 base, 9 bases remained unmatched. CDR1 is SGDLS, CDR2 YYNGEE, per germline. CDR3 size: 16 residues. CDR3 nucleotides: TGTGCCAGCAGCGCGAGCGGGGGATCTCCTTCCTACGAGCAGTACTTC. Translated: CASSASGGSPSYEQYF.

The chain employs TRBV28 and TRBJ2-7; D may be TRBD2 (6 bases). This CDR3 spans 13 amino acids. Germline CDR1 MDHEN, CDR2 SYDVKM. V lost 7 bases to trimming and J lost 0 bases, with 10 bases between them. For the CDR3, the DNA is TGTGCCAGCACGGAGGGAAGCTCCTACGAGCAGTACTTC. Residues: CASTEGSSYEQYF.